The 30 T cell receptor beta chains presented below share a single source sample, sequenced in a study of shared clonotypes between healthy human individuals. TCRdb's copy holds only in-frame clones and misses some; the assay was immunoSEQ multiplex PCR. The profile shows roughly 1,000,000 clones, around three quarters of them singletons. Material: memory CD4+ T cells from PBMCs. This sample's subset: CD45RA-negative fraction. The receptors shown here come from a man younger than 30 in good health. Some clones in this sample may be carry-over from other donors' samples.

Comments on this clone: This specimen includes other DNA sequences encoding the same CDR3. The chain combines TRBV7-9 with TRBJ2-2; 8 bases fit TRBD1. The CDR3 loop spans 15 amino acids. Per the germline V gene, CDR1 is SEHNR and CDR2 is FQNEAQ (reference sequence). V shed 5 bases and J 5 bases; nucleotides not matched to a gene: 7. The CDR3 protein is CASSPQGAGTGELFF. The CDR3 DNA follows: TGTGCCAGCAGCCCCCAGGGGGCTGGGACCGGGGAGCTGTTTTTT.

This clone was seen only a few times. V gene TRBV7-2 combines with J gene TRBJ2-3; 11 bases map to TRBD2. Germline CDR1 is SGHTA and CDR2 is FQGNSA. J gave up 4 bases and V 1 base, and 10 bases lay outside the gene matches. The CDR3 covers 18 residues. The CDR3 sequence: CASSLEGAGSGRADTQYF. In DNA, the CDR3 is TGTGCCAGCAGCTTAGAGGGGGCAGGTAGCGGGAGGGCAGATACGCAGTATTTT. Full variable domain (outside the CDR3, taken from reference TRBV7-2 and TRBJ2-3): GAGVSQSPSNKVTEKGKDVELRCDPISGHTALYWYRQSLGQGLEFLIYFQGNSAPDKSGLPSDRFSAERTGGSVSTLTIQRTQQEDSAVYLCASSLEGAGSGRADTQYFGPGTRLTVL.

Points on this clone: Other DNA sequences in this specimen translate into the identical CDR3. The rearrangement uses TRBV7-2 and TRBJ1-2; a weak D match, TRBD1 (6 bases). Germline CDR1 reads SGHTA; CDR2 reads FQGNSA. The V end lost 1 base, the J end lost 4 bases, and 7 bases lay between the germline ends. The CDR3 has 13 residues. The CDR3 region is CASSLDRVYGYTF. The CDR3 DNA sequence: TGTGCCAGCAGCTTAGACAGGGTCTATGGCTACACCTTC.

Comments on this clone: The same CDR3 arises from other DNA sequences in this sample as well. The chain recombines TRBV6-1 with TRBJ1-1; 8 nucleotides agree with TRBD1. The CDR3 spans 15 residues. Unmatched junction bases numbered 3, after V lost 2 bases and J lost 1 base. Germline-derived CDR1 and CDR2 are MNHNS and SASEGT. CDR3 nucleotide sequence: TGTGCCAGCAGTGAAAGGACAGGGCGGAACACTGAAGCTTTCTTT. Translation: CASSERTGRNTEAFF.

Note on this clone: This sample also contains other DNA sequences that code for the same CDR3. V is TRBV7-2 and J is TRBJ2-7, with a weak D call TRBD2 (6 bases). V was pared by 1 base and J by 1 base, with 11 bases between. Germline assignment: CDR1 SGHTA and CDR2 FQGNSA. The CDR3 is 15 residues long. The CDR3 DNA sequence: TGTGCCAGCAGCTTAGTTCCGGGAGCGTCCTACGAGCAGTACTTC. Translating it yields CASSLVPGASYEQYF. Combining the CDR3 with reference TRBV7-2 and TRBJ2-7 gives the whole variable domain GAGVSQSPSNKVTEKGKDVELRCDPISGHTALYWYRQSLGQGLEFLIYFQGNSAPDKSGLPSDRFSAERTGGSVSTLTIQRTQQEDSAVYLCASSLVPGASYEQYFGPGTRLTVT.

V usage is TRBV9 and J usage is TRBJ2-1; 7 nucleotides match TRBD2. V shed 2 bases and J 3 bases; nucleotides not matched to a gene: 8. The germline V gene encodes CDR1 SGDLS and CDR2 YYNGEE. The CDR3 is made up of 16 amino acids. The CDR3 DNA reads as TGTGCCAGCAGCGTGGACCCGGGAGGCCACTACAATGAGCAGTTCTTC. Protein product: CASSVDPGGHYNEQFF.

CDR3: CASSFLRAGAYNEQFF. The CDR3 bases are TGCGCCAGCAGCTTCCTTCGGGCGGGAGCCTACAATGAGCAGTTCTTC. The chain is built from TRBV5-1 and TRBJ2-1; 7 bases map to TRBD2. The germline gives CDR1 SGHRS, CDR2 YFSETQ. V dropped 2 bases and J dropped 2; count of bases not matched to a gene: 7. The CDR3 loop spans 16 amino acids.

At least ten counts were recorded for this clone. The sample contains more than one DNA sequence encoding this CDR3. The chain has TRBV7-3 and TRBJ2-1; TRBD2 matches 12 bases. Germline CDR1 and CDR2: SGHTA and FQGTGA. The junction had 1 base not matched to a gene; V was cut back by 2 bases and J by 5 bases. The length of the CDR3 is 15 residues. DNA for the CDR3: TGTGCCAGCAGCTTAGGACTAGCGGGGAACAATGAGCAGTTCTTC. Encoded protein: CASSLGLAGNNEQFF.

The chain couples TRBV11-2 to TRBJ2-1; D is perhaps TRBD2 (5 bases). Trimming removed 5 bases at V and 15 bases at J, with 20 bases between. The CDR3 consists of 13 residues. Germline-derived CDR1 and CDR2 are SGHAT and FQNNGV. The CDR3 reads CASSTDLATAAFF. DNA of the CDR3: TGTGCCAGCAGCACCGACCTAGCCACCGCAGCGTTCTTC.

This CDR3 is CASSPLPPRVPGGKLFF. The CDR3 nucleotides are TGTGCCAGCTCACCACTACCTCCCCGAGTCCCGGGGGGAAAACTGTTTTTT. This chain uses TRBV18 with TRBJ1-4; TRBD1 is a possible D gene (5 bases). The germline CDR1 and CDR2 sequences are KGHSH and LQKENI. V shed 1 base and J shed 10 bases, with 22 bases lying between them. The CDR3 length is 17 residues.

The CDR3 protein is CASSIAPGSVYGYTF. Written as DNA, the CDR3 is TGTGCCAGTAGTATAGCCCCTGGGTCAGTGTACGGCTACACCTTC. The chain recombines TRBV19 with TRBJ1-2; the D is unclear. The V and J ends lost 1 base and 8 bases respectively, with 17 bases between them. Germline V gives CDR1 LNHDA, CDR2 SQIVND (reference sequence). The CDR3 has 15 residues. Complete variable domain (other parts from reference TRBV19 and TRBJ1-2): DGGITQSPKYLFRKEGQNVTLSCEQNLNHDAMYWYRQDPGQGLRLIYYSQIVNDFQKGDIAEGYSVSREKKESFPLTVTSAQKNPTAFYLCASSIAPGSVYGYTFGSGTRLTVV.

This chain joins TRBV20-1 and TRBJ1-1; D is unresolved. V lost 6 bases to trimming and J lost 3 bases, with 5 bases between them. Looked up from germline, CDR1 is DFQATT and CDR2 is SNEGSKA (reference sequence). The CDR3 is 10 residues long. CDR3 sequence reads: CSAHDTEAFF. CDR3 DNA sequence: TGCAGTGCGCATGACACTGAAGCTTTCTTT.

This clone was recorded only once. The CDR3 DNA sequence: TGTGCCAGCAGACGACTATTTGGATCGGGCGAGCTGTTTTTT. Its translation is CASRRLFGSGELFF. The chain links TRBV2 to TRBJ2-2, with D possibly being TRBD2 (5 bases). The CDR3 has 14 amino acids. CDR1 is SNHLY and CDR2 is FYNNEI in the germline V gene. Trimming took 6 bases from V and 11 from J, leaving 19 bases between them. The whole variable domain, remainder taken from reference TRBV2 and TRBJ2-2, is EPEVTQTPSHQVTQMGQEVILRCVPISNHLYFYWYRQILGQKVEFLVSFYNNEISEKSEIFDDQFSVERPDGSNFTLKIRSTKLEDSAMYFCASRRLFGSGELFFGEGSRLTVL.

This chain joins TRBV6-5 and TRBJ1-2, with TRBD1 matching over 8 bases. J was trimmed by 4 bases and V by 6 bases; bases with no gene match: 10. The CDR3 runs to 15 residues. Germline V gene lookup returns CDR1 MNHEY and CDR2 SVGAGI. CDR3 protein: CASSPYVQGGYGYTF. CDR3 DNA sequence: TGTGCCAGCAGCCCCTATGTACAGGGGGGCTATGGCTACACCTTC.

This clone was observed a few times. This chain joins TRBV7-8 and TRBJ2-7, with TRBD1 matching over 7 bases. Germline V lookup: CDR1 SGHVS, CDR2 FQNEAQ. Losses at the gene ends were 5 bases for V and 1 base for J; bases not matched to a gene: 8. CDR3 size: 15 residues. The CDR3 protein is CASSPQGDRSYEQYF. CDR3 coding DNA: TGTGCCAGCAGCCCTCAGGGGGACAGATCCTACGAGCAGTACTTC. Supplemented by reference TRBV7-8 and TRBJ2-7, the full variable domain reads GAGVSQSPRYKVAKRGQDVALRCDPISGHVSLFWYQQALGQGPEFLTYFQNEAQLDKSGLPSDRFFAERPEGSVSTLKIQRTQQEDSAVYLCASSPQGDRSYEQYFGPGTRLTVT.

The chain joins TRBV6-6 to TRBJ2-5; tentatively, D is TRBD1 or TRBD2 (6 bases each). This CDR3 has 14 amino acids. Germline CDR1 is MNHNY and CDR2 is SVGAGI (reference sequence). With 2 bases removed from V and 4 bases from J, the gap between germline ends came to 11 bases. CDR3 loop: CASSYMGGLETQYF. DNA for the CDR3: TGTGCCAGCAGTTACATGGGGGGCTTAGAGACCCAGTACTTC.

The sample holds one count of this clone. The CDR3 is CASSSRTIGLAGVVYNEQFF. CDR3 coding DNA: TGTGCCAGCAGTTCCCGGACAATCGGACTAGCGGGAGTGGTCTACAATGAGCAGTTCTTC. This chain connects TRBV27 to TRBJ2-1, with TRBD2 matching 13 bases. CDR3 size: 20 residues. The trim removed 4 bases at V and 3 bases at J, leaving 15 bases unmatched. The germline CDR1 and CDR2 sequences are MNHEY and SMNVEV (reference sequence).

In DNA form, the CDR3 reads TGTGCCAGCAGCTTGACCATTACGGACACTGAAGCTTTCTTT. Residues: CASSLTITDTEAFF. The chain recombines TRBV7-9 with TRBJ1-1; D remains ambiguous. The CDR3 has 14 residues. In germline, CDR1 is SEHNR, CDR2 FQNEAQ (reference sequence). Trimming took 3 bases from V and 3 from J, leaving 11 bases between them.

In this sample, this clone turned up many times. In DNA, the CDR3 is TGTGCCAGCAGCCGCTGGGGAGAGTACGAGCAGTACTTC. Its protein product is CASSRWGEYEQYF. The V call is TRBV5-6, the J call TRBJ2-7; weak D call: TRBD2 (5 bases). CDR1 is SGHDT and CDR2 is YYEEEE in the germline V gene. This CDR3 is 13 amino acids long. V lost 4 bases and J lost 4, with 12 bases in between.

This clone was detected once. V gene TRBV30 combines with J gene TRBJ2-2; D is undetermined. This CDR3 is 14 amino acids long. The germline V and J ends were trimmed by 4 bases and 0 bases, with 9 bases remaining between them. The germline CDR1 and CDR2 sequences are GTSNPN and SVGIG (reference sequence). CDR3 nucleotides: TGTGCCTGGATGCGGAGTGCGAACACCGGGGAGCTGTTTTTT. Translated, it gives CAWMRSANTGELFF.

This clone was counted a single time. This chain joins TRBV7-3 and TRBJ2-5; 15 nucleotides agree with TRBD2. V lost 4 bases to trimming and J lost 2 bases; unmatched junction nucleotides: 2. Germline V gene data show CDR1 as SGHTA and CDR2 as FQGTGA. The CDR3 contains 16 residues. The CDR3 protein is CASSSGLAGGQETQYF. CDR3 nucleotide sequence: TGTGCCAGCAGCTCCGGACTAGCGGGAGGGCAAGAGACCCAGTACTTC.

The V and J genes are TRBV4-3 and TRBJ1-4; 10 bases agree with TRBD1. The trim removed 4 bases at V and 7 bases at J, leaving 3 bases unmatched. In germline, CDR1 is LGHNA, CDR2 YSLEER. The length of the CDR3 is 14 residues. The CDR3 sequence is CASSPRTGGEKLFF. The CDR3 DNA is TGCGCCAGCAGCCCCCGGACAGGGGGTGAAAAACTGTTTTTT.

This chain uses TRBV7-6 with TRBJ2-7, with TRBD2 as a possible D gene (5 bases). Trimming left V 2 bases short and J 9 bases short, with 17 bases between. Germline CDR1 and CDR2: SGHVS and FNYEAQ. The CDR3 contains 14 residues. The CDR3 is CASSLLGSGDMQYF. In DNA, the CDR3 is TGTGCCAGCAGCTTACTTGGCAGCGGAGACATGCAGTACTTC.

The chain is built from TRBV27 and TRBJ1-4, with unresolved D. This CDR3 region has 14 residues. Trimming removed 3 bases at V and 6 bases at J, with 11 bases between. Germline V gene data show CDR1 as MNHEY and CDR2 as SMNVEV (reference sequence). CDR3 in DNA: TGTGCCAGCAGTTTCTCGGGGTCCCATGAAAAACTGTTTTTT. Protein sequence: CASSFSGSHEKLFF.

This rearrangement joins TRBV6-6 to TRBJ1-5, with a tentative D call TRBD1 (6 bases). V shed 2 bases and J shed 3 bases, with 14 bases lying between them. CDR1 and CDR2 from the germline V gene are MNHNY and SVGAGI (reference sequence). This CDR3 region has 16 residues. CDR3 in amino acids: CASSYVGGGPNQPQHF. CDR3 coding DNA: TGTGCCAGCAGTTACGTTGGGGGGGGGCCCAATCAGCCCCAGCATTTT.

This clone occurred once. The rearrangement uses TRBV19 and TRBJ2-5; 7 nucleotides line up with TRBD2. This CDR3 has 15 residues. The J segment lost 5 bases and the V segment lost 4 bases, leaving 10 bases of the junction unmatched. Germline CDR1 LNHDA, CDR2 SQIVND (reference sequence). In DNA form, the CDR3 reads TGTGCCAGTAGTAATACGGCTAGCGGTTGGGAGACCCAGTACTTC. Residues: CASSNTASGWETQYF. Looking up the rest from reference TRBV19 and TRBJ2-5 gives the full variable domain: DGGITQSPKYLFRKEGQNVTLSCEQNLNHDAMYWYRQDPGQGLRLIYYSQIVNDFQKGDIAEGYSVSREKKESFPLTVTSAQKNPTAFYLCASSNTASGWETQYFGPGTRLLVL.

The genes are TRBV2 and TRBJ1-4, with D possibly being TRBD1 (5 bases). Germline V gene sequence: CDR1 SNHLY, CDR2 FYNNEI. This CDR3 has 12 residues. V was shortened by 9 bases and J by 7 bases, with 12 bases between the two germline ends. In DNA form, the CDR3 reads TGTGCCAGACGGGACGGCGCTGAAAAACTGTTTTTT. It codes for CARRDGAEKLFF.

The chain couples TRBV14 to TRBJ2-1, with 9 positions matching TRBD2. The trim removed 4 bases at V and 0 bases at J, leaving 16 bases unmatched. Germline assignment: CDR1 SGHDN and CDR2 FVKESK. This CDR3 comprises 20 residues. In DNA form, the CDR3 reads TGTGCCAGCAGCCGCCGGGCCGGGGCGGGAGGGCTAAGCTCCTACAATGAGCAGTTCTTC. Amino acid sequence: CASSRRAGAGGLSSYNEQFF.

This sequence joins TRBV18 and TRBJ2-6; TRBD2 might be the D (6 bases). The CDR3 contains 17 residues. Deletions cut 1 base from V and 0 bases from J, with 10 bases between. The germline V gene encodes CDR1 KGHSH and CDR2 LQKENI. The CDR3 loop reads CASSPRGAGSGANVLTF. CDR3 DNA: TGTGCCAGCTCACCACGCGGGGCCGGCTCTGGGGCCAACGTCCTGACTTTC.

CDR3 sequence (DNA): TGTGCCAGCAGCCCCGTCGGGGGAGCTAGCGGGACTACGCAGTATTTT. Translated: CASSPVGGASGTTQYF. V and J are TRBV5-6 and TRBJ2-3; 9 nucleotides agree with TRBD2. V shed 4 bases and J 8 bases; nucleotides not matched to a gene: 14. Germline CDR1 reads SGHDT; CDR2 reads YYEEEE. There are 16 residues in the CDR3.